This TCR beta chain came from a study of T cells in Graves' hyperthyroidism and ophthalmopathy. This clonotype was picked up many times. Authors of the study amplified TCR beta CDR3 regions from RNA transcripts. The TCR CDR3 first-round RT-PCR relied on the HTBI primer set. From the multiplex PCR reads, TCRdb called clonotypes with MiXCR, one entry per CDR3 protein. Here the sample spans 330,000 or so distinct CDR3 sequences, 15% to 20% being singletons. Together with thyroid ultrasound, orbital computed tomography, serum thyroxine and TRAb, clinical symptoms were used for diagnoses. V was shortened by 5 bases and J by 2 bases, with 12 bases between the two germline ends. Germline loops: CDR1 MDHEN, CDR2 SYDVKM. This CDR3 is 14 amino acids long.

Sequencing was done on a sample of blood. The sequence derives from a woman in her thirties or forties with Graves' ophthalmopathy. The chain couples TRBV28 to TRBJ1-2, with D possibly TRBD1 on 6 matching bases. The CDR3, as DNA: TGTGCCAGCAGTCCGCTGGACAGAAACTATGGCTACACCTTC. Its protein is CASSPLDRNYGYTF.